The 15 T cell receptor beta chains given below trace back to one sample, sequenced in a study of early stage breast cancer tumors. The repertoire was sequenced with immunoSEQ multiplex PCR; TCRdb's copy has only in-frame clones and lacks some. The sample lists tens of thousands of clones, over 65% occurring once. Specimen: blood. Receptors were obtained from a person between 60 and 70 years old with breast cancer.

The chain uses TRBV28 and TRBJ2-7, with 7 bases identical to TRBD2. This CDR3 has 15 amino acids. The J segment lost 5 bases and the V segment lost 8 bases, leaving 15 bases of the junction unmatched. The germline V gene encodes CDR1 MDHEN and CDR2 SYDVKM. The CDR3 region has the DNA TGTGCCAGCGCAGTTTCGGGGGGAGGGCCCCACGAGCAGTACTTC. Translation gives CASAVSGGGPHEQYF.

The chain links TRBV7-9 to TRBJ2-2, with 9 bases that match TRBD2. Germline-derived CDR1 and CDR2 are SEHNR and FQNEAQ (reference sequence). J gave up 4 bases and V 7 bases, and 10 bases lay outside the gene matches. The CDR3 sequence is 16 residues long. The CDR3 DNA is TGTGCCAGCACCCGAGACCTACTAGCGGGCACCGGGGAGCTGTTTTTT. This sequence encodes CASTRDLLAGTGELFF.

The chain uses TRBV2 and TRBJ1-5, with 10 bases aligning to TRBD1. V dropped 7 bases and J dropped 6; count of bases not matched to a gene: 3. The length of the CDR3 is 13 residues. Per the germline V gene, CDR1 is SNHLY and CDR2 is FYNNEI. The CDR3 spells CASKGQGVQPQHF. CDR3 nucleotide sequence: TGTGCCAGCAAAGGACAGGGGGTTCAGCCCCAGCATTTT.

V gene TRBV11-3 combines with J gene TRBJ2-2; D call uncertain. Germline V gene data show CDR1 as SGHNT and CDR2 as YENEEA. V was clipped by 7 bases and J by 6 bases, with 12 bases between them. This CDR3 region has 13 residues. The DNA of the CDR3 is TGTGCCAGCACTGGACCCGGCGCCGGGGAGCTGTTTTTT. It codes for CASTGPGAGELFF.

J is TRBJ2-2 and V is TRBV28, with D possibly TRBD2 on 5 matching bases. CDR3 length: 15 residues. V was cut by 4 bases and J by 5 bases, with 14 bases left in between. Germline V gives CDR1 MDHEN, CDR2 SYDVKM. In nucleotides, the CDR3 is TGTGCCAGCAGTTCTAAAGCGGTCTTAACCGGGGAGCTGTTTTTT. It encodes CASSSKAVLTGELFF.

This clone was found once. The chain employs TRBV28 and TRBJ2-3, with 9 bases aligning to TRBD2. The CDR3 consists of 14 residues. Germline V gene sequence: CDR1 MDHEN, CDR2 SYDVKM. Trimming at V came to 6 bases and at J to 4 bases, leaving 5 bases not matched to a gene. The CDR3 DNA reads TGTGCCAGCAGAGTAGCGGGAGTCCCAGATACGCAGTATTTT. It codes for CASRVAGVPDTQYF.

The CDR3 nucleotides read TGTGCCAGCTCACCACCGTCAGTTCGGGGCTACACCTTC. This gives the protein CASSPPSVRGYTF. This sequence joins TRBV18 and TRBJ1-2; no firm D call. Germline values: CDR1 KGHSH, CDR2 LQKENI. CDR3 length equals 13 residues. V dropped 0 bases and J dropped 8 bases, with 10 bases sitting between them. Full variable domain (outside the CDR3, taken from reference TRBV18 and TRBJ1-2): NAGVMQNPRHLVRRRGQEARLRCSPMKGHSHVYWYRQLPEEGLKFMVYLQKENIIDESGMPKERFSAEFPKEGPSILRIQQVVRGDSAAYFCASSPPSVRGYTFGSGTRLTVV.

The CDR3 protein is CASTSIATRGNTIYF. For the CDR3, the DNA is TGTGCCAGCACCTCAATCGCCACTCGTGGAAACACCATATATTTT. V gene TRBV28 combines with J gene TRBJ1-3; D not resolved. Germline CDR1 reads MDHEN; CDR2 reads SYDVKM. The V end lost 7 bases, the J end lost 3 bases, and 16 bases lay between the germline ends. This CDR3 is 15 amino acids long.

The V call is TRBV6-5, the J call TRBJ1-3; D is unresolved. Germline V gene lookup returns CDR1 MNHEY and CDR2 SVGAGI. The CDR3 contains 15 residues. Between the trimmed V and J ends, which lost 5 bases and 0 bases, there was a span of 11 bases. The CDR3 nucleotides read TGTGCCAGCAGTACGGACCAATACTCTGGAAACACCATATATTTT. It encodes CASSTDQYSGNTIYF.

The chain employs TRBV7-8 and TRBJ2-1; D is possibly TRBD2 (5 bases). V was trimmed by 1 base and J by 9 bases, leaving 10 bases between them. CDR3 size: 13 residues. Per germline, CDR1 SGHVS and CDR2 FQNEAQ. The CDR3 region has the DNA TGTGCCAGCAGCTTAGGAGAGGGTAGTGAGCAGTTCTTC. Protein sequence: CASSLGEGSEQFF.

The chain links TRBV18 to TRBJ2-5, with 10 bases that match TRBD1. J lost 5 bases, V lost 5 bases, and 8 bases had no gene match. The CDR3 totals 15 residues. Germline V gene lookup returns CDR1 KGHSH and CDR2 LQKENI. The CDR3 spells CASSAGTGAWETQYF. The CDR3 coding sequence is TGTGCCAGCTCAGCTGGGACAGGGGCTTGGGAGACCCAGTACTTC.

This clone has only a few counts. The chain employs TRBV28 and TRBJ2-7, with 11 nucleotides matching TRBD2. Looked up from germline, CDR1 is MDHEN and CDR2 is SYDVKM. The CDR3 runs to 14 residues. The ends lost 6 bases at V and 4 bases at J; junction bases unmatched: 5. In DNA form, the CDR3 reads TGTGCCAGCAGCCGACTAGCGGGAATGTACGAGCAGTACTTC. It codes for CASSRLAGMYEQYF.

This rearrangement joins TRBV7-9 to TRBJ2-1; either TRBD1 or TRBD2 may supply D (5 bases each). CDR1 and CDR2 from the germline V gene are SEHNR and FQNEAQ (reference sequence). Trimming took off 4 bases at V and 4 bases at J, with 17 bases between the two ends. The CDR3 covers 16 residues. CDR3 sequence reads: CASSSSRDGLYNEQFF. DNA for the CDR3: TGTGCCAGCAGCTCCTCCCGGGACGGACTTTACAATGAGCAGTTCTTC. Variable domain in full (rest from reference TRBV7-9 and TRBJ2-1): DTGVSQNPRHKITKRGQNVTFRCDPISEHNRLYWYRQTLGQGPEFLTYFQNEAQLEKSRLLSDRFSAERPKGSFSTLEIQRTEQGDSAMYLCASSSSRDGLYNEQFFGPGTRLTVL.

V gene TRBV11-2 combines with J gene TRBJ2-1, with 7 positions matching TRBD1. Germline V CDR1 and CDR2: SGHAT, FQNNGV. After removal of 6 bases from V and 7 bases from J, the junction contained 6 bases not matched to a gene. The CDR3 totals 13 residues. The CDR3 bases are TGTGCCAGCAGATCGACAGGGTTGAATGAGCAGTTCTTC. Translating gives CASRSTGLNEQFF.

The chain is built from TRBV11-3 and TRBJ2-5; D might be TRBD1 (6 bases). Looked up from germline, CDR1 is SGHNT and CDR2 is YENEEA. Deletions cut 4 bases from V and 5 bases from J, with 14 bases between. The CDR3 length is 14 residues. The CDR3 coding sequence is TGTGCCAGCAGCTATGGGACAAACGGCGAGACCCAGTACTTC. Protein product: CASSYGTNGETQYF.